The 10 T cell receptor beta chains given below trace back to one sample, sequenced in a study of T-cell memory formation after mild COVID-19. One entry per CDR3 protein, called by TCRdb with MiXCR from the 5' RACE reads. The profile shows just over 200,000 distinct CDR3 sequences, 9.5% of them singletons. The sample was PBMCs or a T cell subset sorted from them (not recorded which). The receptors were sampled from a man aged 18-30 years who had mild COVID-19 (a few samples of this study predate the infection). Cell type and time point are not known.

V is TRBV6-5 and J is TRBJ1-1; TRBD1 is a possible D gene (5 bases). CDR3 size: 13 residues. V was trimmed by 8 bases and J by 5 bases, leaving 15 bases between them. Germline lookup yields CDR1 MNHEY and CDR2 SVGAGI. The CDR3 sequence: CASGPWGSTEAFF. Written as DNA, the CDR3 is TGTGCCAGCGGCCCTTGGGGCTCGACTGAAGCTTTCTTT.

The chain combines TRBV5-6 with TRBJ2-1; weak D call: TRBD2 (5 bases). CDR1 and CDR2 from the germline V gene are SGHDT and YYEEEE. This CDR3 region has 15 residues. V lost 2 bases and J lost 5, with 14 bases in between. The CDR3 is CASSFLGADHNEQFF. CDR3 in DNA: TGTGCCAGCAGCTTTTTGGGAGCCGACCACAATGAGCAGTTCTTC.

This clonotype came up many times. CDR3 sequence reads: CASSQASGNEQFF. Here the CDR3 DNA reads TGTGCCAGCAGCCAAGCAAGCGGCAATGAGCAGTTCTTC. The V and J genes are TRBV3-1 and TRBJ2-1; tentatively, D is TRBD2 (5 bases). Germline CDR1 and CDR2: LGHDT and YNNKEL (reference sequence). There are 13 residues in the CDR3. Trimming shortened V by 1 base and J by 6 bases, and 7 bases separated the two germline ends.

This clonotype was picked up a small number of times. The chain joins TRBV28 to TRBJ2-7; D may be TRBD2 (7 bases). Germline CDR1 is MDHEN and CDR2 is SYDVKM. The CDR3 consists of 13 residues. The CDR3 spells CASNGQGRASVWV. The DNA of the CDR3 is TGTGCCAGCAACGGGCAGGGGAGGGCTTCAGTCTGGGTC.

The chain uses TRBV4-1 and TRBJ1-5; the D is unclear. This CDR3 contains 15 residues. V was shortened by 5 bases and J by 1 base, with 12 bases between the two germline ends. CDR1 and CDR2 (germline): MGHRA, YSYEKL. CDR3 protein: CASSALGLSNQPQHF. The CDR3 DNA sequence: TGCGCCAGCAGCGCTCTCGGATTGAGCAATCAGCCCCAGCATTTT.

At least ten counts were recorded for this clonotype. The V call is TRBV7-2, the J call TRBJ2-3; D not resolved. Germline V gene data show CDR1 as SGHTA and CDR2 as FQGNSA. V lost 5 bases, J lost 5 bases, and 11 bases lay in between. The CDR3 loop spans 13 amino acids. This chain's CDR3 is CASSPDQIDTQYF. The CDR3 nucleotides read TGTGCCAGCAGCCCAGACCAGATAGATACGCAGTATTTT.

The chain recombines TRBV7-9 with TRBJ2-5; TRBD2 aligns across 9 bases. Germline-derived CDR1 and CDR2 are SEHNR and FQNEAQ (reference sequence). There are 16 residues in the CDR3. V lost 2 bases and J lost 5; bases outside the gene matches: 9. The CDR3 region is CASSLMPSGELETQYF. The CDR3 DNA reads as TGTGCCAGCAGCTTAATGCCTAGCGGGGAGCTGGAGACCCAGTACTTC.

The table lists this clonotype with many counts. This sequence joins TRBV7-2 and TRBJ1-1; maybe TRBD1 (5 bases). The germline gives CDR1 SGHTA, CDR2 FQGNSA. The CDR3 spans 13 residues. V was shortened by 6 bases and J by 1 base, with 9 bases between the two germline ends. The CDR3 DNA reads TGTGCCAGCAGTTGGGGCCGGAACACTGAAGCTTTCTTT. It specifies CASSWGRNTEAFF.

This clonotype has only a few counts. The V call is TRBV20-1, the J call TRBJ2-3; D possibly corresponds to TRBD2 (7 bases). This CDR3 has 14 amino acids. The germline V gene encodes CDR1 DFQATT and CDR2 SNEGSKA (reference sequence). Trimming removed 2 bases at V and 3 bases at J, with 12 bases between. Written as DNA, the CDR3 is TGCAGTGCTAGAATGGGGGGGCCGACAGATACGCAGTATTTT. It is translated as CSARMGGPTDTQYF.

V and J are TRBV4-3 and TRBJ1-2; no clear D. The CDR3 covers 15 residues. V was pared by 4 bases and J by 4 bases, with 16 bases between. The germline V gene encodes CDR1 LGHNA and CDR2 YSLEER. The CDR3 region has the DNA TGCGCCAGCAGCCGTCAGGATGCTGATCTCTATGGCTACACCTTC. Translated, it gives CASSRQDADLYGYTF.